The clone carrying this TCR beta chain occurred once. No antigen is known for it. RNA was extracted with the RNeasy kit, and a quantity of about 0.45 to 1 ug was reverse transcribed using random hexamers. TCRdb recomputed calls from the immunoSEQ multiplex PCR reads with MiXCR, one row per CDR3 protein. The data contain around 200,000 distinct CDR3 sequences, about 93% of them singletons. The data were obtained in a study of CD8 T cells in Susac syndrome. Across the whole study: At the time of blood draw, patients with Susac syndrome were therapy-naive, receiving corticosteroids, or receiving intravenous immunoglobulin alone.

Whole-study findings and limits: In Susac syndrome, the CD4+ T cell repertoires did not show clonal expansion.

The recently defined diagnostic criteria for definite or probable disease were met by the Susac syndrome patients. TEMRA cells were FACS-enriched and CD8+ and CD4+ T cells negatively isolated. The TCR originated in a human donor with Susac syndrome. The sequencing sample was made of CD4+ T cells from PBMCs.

The CDR3 is CASSPGRGKGNTIYF. The CDR3 coding sequence is TGTGCCAGCAGCCCCGGCAGGGGCAAGGGAAACACCATATATTTT. This chain uses TRBV12-3 or TRBV12-4 with TRBJ1-3; possibly TRBD1 for D (6 bases). V lost 6 bases and J lost 4, with 16 bases in between. The CDR3 loop spans 15 amino acids.